This TCR beta chain was identified during a study of T cell responses to AZD1222 COVID-19 vaccine. Study-level findings and limits: Dominant at 160-218 and 743-854, vaccine-associated CD4 TCRs also spanned spike. Most donors were white British and more were female, and clonal diversity was possibly underestimated. Within unmutated variant regions lay the reported targets of nearly half of spike-specific TCRs.

This clone was observed once. Its antigen is unknown. Assay: immunoSEQ multiplex PCR; the TCRdb copy retains only in-frame clones and omits some. The table includes some 200,000 clones, 85% to 90% detected once. The germline V gene encodes CDR1 SGHKS and CDR2 YYEKEE (reference sequence). The CDR3 sequence is 14 residues long. Trimming stripped 2 bases from V and 5 bases from J, with 13 bases between. The J gene is TRBJ1-1, the V gene TRBV5-5; D uncertain. Sequencing was performed on peripheral blood, taken on day 0 of AZD1222 vaccination. This sequence originates from an adult in good health. Here the CDR3 DNA reads TGTGCCAGCAGCTTTATGGCCTTGGGGACTGAAGCTTTCTTT. Translation gives CASSFMALGTEAFF.